A single sample is the source of the 17 T cell receptor beta chains below, sequenced in a study of PD-1 blockade in classical Hodgkin lymphoma. Every patient had relapsed following autologous stem cell transplantation, and cohorts differed in brentuximab vedotin exposure. TCRdb keeps only in-frame clones here, not all; method: immunoSEQ multiplex PCR. The table has about 14,000 clones, 70% to 85% seen once. The source material was peripheral blood mononuclear cells (PBMCs), sampled at baseline. These receptors were taken from a human donor with classical Hodgkin lymphoma.

This chain uses TRBV5-1 with TRBJ2-3; D ambiguous. Germline V gene sequence: CDR1 SGHRS, CDR2 YFSETQ. V was cut by 0 bases and J by 1 base, with 9 bases left in between. The CDR3 totals 15 residues. This CDR3 reads CASSLDTAGTDTQYF. The DNA of the CDR3 is TGCGCCAGCAGCTTGGATACGGCGGGCACAGATACGCAGTATTTT.

This clone turned up a few times. This sequence joins TRBV7-9 and TRBJ1-1; D call uncertain. There are 13 residues in the CDR3. The V and J ends lost 3 bases and 9 bases respectively, with 14 bases between them. Per germline, CDR1 SEHNR and CDR2 FQNEAQ (reference sequence). The CDR3 DNA reads as TGTGCCAGCAGCTTGGGCCGGAGCGACCAAGCTTTCTTT. It is translated as CASSLGRSDQAFF.

V and J are TRBV11-2 and TRBJ2-7, with TRBD1 matching 11 bases. The V and J ends lost 1 base and 6 bases, in that order; junction bases with no gene match: 8. The length of the CDR3 is 16 residues. CDR1 is SGHAT, CDR2 FQNNGV, per germline. CDR3: CASSLGYGTGGSEQYF. The DNA for the CDR3 is TGTGCCAGCAGCTTAGGGTACGGGACAGGGGGTAGCGAGCAGTACTTC.

V usage is TRBV4-1 and J usage is TRBJ2-7; D perhaps matches TRBD1 (5 bases). This CDR3 is built from 15 residues. Between the trimmed V and J ends, which lost 0 bases and 0 bases, there was a span of 9 bases. Germline V gene data show CDR1 as MGHRA and CDR2 as YSYEKL. CDR3 DNA sequence: TGCGCCAGCAGCCAAGACGACAGTAGCTCCTACGAGCAGTACTTC. Amino acids: CASSQDDSSSYEQYF.

This clone was seen a handful of times. The chain links TRBV28 to TRBJ1-5; 10 nucleotides match TRBD1. The CDR3 spans 18 residues. V was clipped by 4 bases and J by 3 bases; unmatched bases: 12. Germline CDR1 MDHEN, CDR2 SYDVKM. The CDR3 protein is CASSWIDRGRRPNQPQHF. The DNA for the CDR3 is TGTGCCAGCAGTTGGATCGACAGGGGGCGCCGGCCCAATCAGCCCCAGCATTTT.

The genes are TRBV7-3 and TRBJ1-2; 7 bases fit TRBD1. The germline V gene has CDR1 SGHTA and CDR2 FQGTGA. CDR3 length: 13 amino acids. V dropped 2 bases and J dropped 7; count of bases not matched to a gene: 4. The CDR3 region is CASSLEGGIGYTF. In nucleotides, the CDR3 is TGTGCCAGCAGCTTAGAAGGGGGCATTGGCTACACCTTC.

The sample holds a few counts of this clone. This chain uses TRBV15 with TRBJ2-7; tentative D call: TRBD1 (5 bases). This CDR3 spans 14 amino acids. Trimming took 0 bases from V and 3 from J, leaving 9 bases between them. The germline V gene encodes CDR1 LNHNV and CDR2 YYDKDF (reference sequence). The DNA for the CDR3 is TGTGCCACCAGCAGAGATTTAAGGGGCTACGAGCAGTACTTC. The encoded protein is CATSRDLRGYEQYF. Full variable domain (remainder filled in from reference TRBV15 and TRBJ2-7): DAMVIQNPRYQVTQFGKPVTLSCSQTLNHNVMYWYQQKSSQAPKLLFHYYDKDFNNEADTPDNFQSRRPNTSFCFLDIRSPGLGDTAMYLCATSRDLRGYEQYFGPGTRLTVT.

The rearrangement joins TRBV5-6 to TRBJ2-6; D uncertain. The CDR3 loop spans 16 amino acids. V was shortened by 0 bases and J by 0 bases, with 7 bases between the two germline ends. Germline lookup yields CDR1 SGHDT and CDR2 YYEEEE. The CDR3 sequence: CASSLAGYSGANVLTF. The CDR3, as DNA: TGTGCCAGCAGCTTGGCCGGCTACTCTGGGGCCAACGTCCTGACTTTC.

The V call is TRBV18, the J call TRBJ2-2, with D unclear. V lost 2 bases and J lost 6, with 7 bases in between. CDR1 and CDR2 from the germline V gene are KGHSH and LQKENI. This CDR3 region has 13 residues. In nucleotides, the CDR3 is TGTGCCAGCTCACCATCACAACCCGGGGAGCTGTTTTTT. As protein: CASSPSQPGELFF.

The chain couples TRBV28 to TRBJ2-7, with 9 bases that match TRBD1. CDR1 and CDR2 (germline): MDHEN, SYDVKM. V lost 7 bases, J lost 5 bases, and 12 bases stayed unmatched. This CDR3 has 15 residues. The DNA of the CDR3 is TGTGCCAGCACCCATGGGGACAGGGACATCAACGAGCAGTACTTC. Amino acids: CASTHGDRDINEQYF.

The chain joins TRBV12-2 to TRBJ2-1; the tabulated D call, TRBD2, remains unverified against the DNA. TRBV12-2 is assigned pseudogene status. The CDR3 sequence is 13 residues long. CDR3 sequence (DNA): TGTGCAAGTCGCCGTATAGCGGGGTCGATCCAGTTCTTC. Its translation: CASRRIAGSIQFF.

V is TRBV11-2 and J is TRBJ1-5; D not resolved. Between the trimmed V and J ends, which lost 0 bases and 6 bases, there was a span of 6 bases. Germline CDR1 and CDR2: SGHAT and FQNNGV. The CDR3 totals 13 residues. The CDR3 bases are TGTGCCAGCAGCTTAGATCGGAGTCAGCCCCAGCATTTT. It encodes CASSLDRSQPQHF.

V gene TRBV21-1 combines with J gene TRBJ1-6. TRBV21-1 is an annotated pseudogene. This CDR3 has 19 amino acids. Here the CDR3 DNA reads TGTGCCAGCAGCAAACCCGGGACGGACAACCCTGACTATAATTCACCCCTCCACTTT. Amino acids: CASSKPGTDNPDYNSPLHF.

V usage is TRBV5-6 and J usage is TRBJ2-1; 9 bases map to TRBD1. Germline-derived CDR1 and CDR2 are SGHDT and YYEEEE. V lost 1 base and J lost 9; bases outside the gene matches: 11. The CDR3 has 16 residues. The CDR3, as DNA: TGTGCCAGCAGCTTGCTCCGGGACAGGGAATGGGGTGAGCAGTTCTTC. This encodes CASSLLRDREWGEQFF.

The CDR3 here is CASSWMGAGETQYF. CDR3 DNA: TGTGCCAGCAGCTGGATGGGGGCCGGGGAGACCCAGTACTTC. The chain links TRBV7-9 to TRBJ2-5; D might be TRBD1 (6 bases). CDR3 length: 14 residues. CDR1 SEHNR and CDR2 FQNEAQ come from the germline V gene (reference sequence). V lost 4 bases to trimming and J lost 5 bases, with 14 bases between them. Combining the CDR3 with reference TRBV7-9 and TRBJ2-5 gives the whole variable domain DTGVSQNPRHKITKRGQNVTFRCDPISEHNRLYWYRQTLGQGPEFLTYFQNEAQLEKSRLLSDRFSAERPKGSFSTLEIQRTEQGDSAMYLCASSWMGAGETQYFGPGTRLLVL.

The CDR3 DNA reads TGTGCCAGCATGGGGACGGCCGAGACCGAGCAGTACTTC. It translates to CASMGTAETEQYF. The chain has TRBV2 and TRBJ2-7, with D perhaps given as TRBD1 or TRBD2 (5 bases each). V was shortened by 7 bases and J by 6 bases, with 16 bases between the two germline ends. CDR3 length equals 13 residues. In germline, CDR1 is SNHLY, CDR2 FYNNEI.

The V call is TRBV6-5, the J call TRBJ1-2; D ambiguous. CDR3 length: 14 residues. The germline V gene encodes CDR1 MNHEY and CDR2 SVGAGI. Deletions cut 2 bases from V and 5 bases from J, with 12 bases between. The CDR3 reads CASSYDGEKYGYTF. The DNA of the CDR3 is TGTGCCAGCAGTTACGATGGGGAAAAATATGGCTACACCTTC.